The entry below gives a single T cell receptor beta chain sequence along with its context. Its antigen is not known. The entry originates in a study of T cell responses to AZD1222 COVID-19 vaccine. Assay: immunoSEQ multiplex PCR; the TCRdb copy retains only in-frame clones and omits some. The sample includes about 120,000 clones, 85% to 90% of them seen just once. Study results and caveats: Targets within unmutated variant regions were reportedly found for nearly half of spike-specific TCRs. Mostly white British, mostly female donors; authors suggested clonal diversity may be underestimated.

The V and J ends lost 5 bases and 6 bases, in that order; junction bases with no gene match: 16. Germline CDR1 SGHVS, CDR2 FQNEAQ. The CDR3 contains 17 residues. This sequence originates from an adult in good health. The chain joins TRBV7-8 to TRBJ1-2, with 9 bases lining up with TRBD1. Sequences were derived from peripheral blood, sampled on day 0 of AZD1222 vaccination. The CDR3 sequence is CASSQYRGRKDKNGYTF. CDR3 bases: TGTGCCAGCAGCCAATACAGGGGGCGCAAGGATAAGAATGGCTACACCTTC.